A selection of T cell receptor beta chains follows, all from one sample in a study of T cell responses to AZD1222 COVID-19 vaccine. The protocol was immunoSEQ multiplex PCR, while the TCRdb copy is restricted to in-frame clones and leaves out a portion. The sample shows about 110,000 clones, around 83% of them seen only once. Sequences were derived from peripheral blood, sampled on day 0 of AZD1222 vaccination. All receptors come from an adult in good health. Each CDR3 is given with its conserved first and last residue. The D gene is left open where the match is weak. Some rows mark clone size as missing; the rest say once, few, many or name a class of expanded clone.

clone size,V gene,D gene,J gene,CDR3 DNA,CDR3 protein
once,TRBV19,TRBD1,TRBJ1-1,TGTGCCAGTAGTTTGGGGACAGGGGAAAAAGCTTTCTTT,CASSLGTGEKAFF
.,TRBV2,.,TRBJ1-5,TGTGCCAGCAGCCCCGATAATCAGCCCCAGCATTTT,CASSPDNQPQHF
.,TRBV7-2,.,TRBJ2-7,TGTGCCAGCAGCTCCAGGGGCCGGACCTACGAGCAGTACTTC,CASSSRGRTYEQYF
once,TRBV7-2,.,TRBJ2-1,TGTGCCAGCAGCAAAAAAGGGGGGGATGAGCAGTTCTTC,CASSKKGGDEQFF
.,TRBV6-6,.,TRBJ1-2,TGTGCCAGCAGTTACTCGAACGGTGGTGGCTACACCTTC,CASSYSNGGGYTF
once,TRBV9,TRBD1,TRBJ1-2,TGTGCCAGCAGTCGCATCGGGACAGGCCAAGCTAACTATGGCTACACCTTC,CASSRIGTGQANYGYTF
.,TRBV12-3/TRBV12-4,.,TRBJ2-3,TGTGCCAGCAGTCTAACTAGTTACGGTACGCAGTATTTT,CASSLTSYGTQYF
.,TRBV7-9,.,TRBJ2-5,TGTGCCAGCAGCTTAGCCGCGATTGAGACCCAGTACTTC,CASSLAAIETQYF
.,TRBV5-1,.,TRBJ2-3,TGCGCCAGCAGCTTGGGTCAATTGGATACGCAGTATTTT,CASSLGQLDTQYF
.,TRBV12-3/TRBV12-4,.,TRBJ1-3,TGTGCCAGCAGTGTGACAGCTGGAAACACCATATATTTT,CASSVTAGNTIYF
.,TRBV4-3,TRBD2,TRBJ2-7,TGCGCCAGCAGCCAAGGGAGCGGGGTTGGCTACGAGCAGTACTTC,CASSQGSGVGYEQYF
.,TRBV10-3,.,TRBJ1-2,TGTGCCATCAGTGAAGAGGATTTTGGCTACACCTTC,CAISEEDFGYTF
.,TRBV29-1,TRBD1,TRBJ1-4,TGCAGCGTTCTGGGTTCAGGGGGCGAAAAACTGTTTTTT,CSVLGSGGEKLFF
.,TRBV7-9,TRBD1,TRBJ1-2,TGTGCCAGCAGCTTATCCCAGGGGGCGGCTGGCTACACCTTC,CASSLSQGAAGYTF
once,TRBV11-2,TRBD1,TRBJ1-3,TGTGCCAGCAGCTTTGACAGGGTGGAAGGAAACACCATATATTTT,CASSFDRVEGNTIYF
.,TRBV7-2,.,TRBJ2-7,TGTGCCAGCAGCTTTCAGGAGGACTCCAAGTTCTTC,CASSFQEDSKFF
.,TRBV5-1,.,TRBJ2-2,TGCGCCAGCAGCTGGACACCTAACACCGGGGAGCTGTTTTTT,CASSWTPNTGELFF
.,TRBV18,TRBD1,TRBJ1-2,TGTGCCAGCTCACCCGGGACAGCCGCTTCATATGGCTACACCTTC,CASSPGTAASYGYTF
.,TRBV11-2,.,TRBJ1-5,TGTGCCAGCAGCTTAGGTTCGGGGGGGAGCAATCAGCCCCAGCATTTT,CASSLGSGGSNQPQHF
.,TRBV6-5,.,TRBJ1-1,TGTACCGCAAGCGCGGGGAGGAACACTGAAGCTTTCTTT,CTASAGRNTEAFF
.,TRBV5-4,TRBD1,TRBJ2-7,TGTGCCAGCAGCTTCTCTACAGGGGACCGCTACGAGCAGTACTTC,CASSFSTGDRYEQYF
.,TRBV11-2,.,TRBJ2-5,TGTGCCAGCAGCTTAGATGGGGCTAGACAAGAGACCCAGTACTTC,CASSLDGARQETQYF
.,TRBV12-3/TRBV12-4,.,TRBJ2-7,TGTGCCAGCAGTTTACTGAGCGAGTACGAGCAGTACTTC,CASSLLSEYEQYF
.,TRBV6-5,TRBD1,TRBJ1-2,TGTGCCAGCACCAGAGACAGGGCCTCAAACTATGGCTACACCTTC,CASTRDRASNYGYTF
.,TRBV7-2,.,TRBJ1-2,TGTGCCAGCAGCTACCGGGACTCAACTTATGGCTACACCTTC,CASSYRDSTYGYTF
.,TRBV6-5,.,TRBJ1-3,TGTGCCACCAAAGGAATTGACAGGCTTGGAAACACCATATATTTT,CATKGIDRLGNTIYF
.,TRBV19,TRBD2,TRBJ2-3,TGTGCCAGTAGTACCCACCCAGCGGGGGCTATCACAGATACGCAGTATTTT,CASSTHPAGAITDTQYF
few,TRBV4-3,.,TRBJ1-1,TGCGCCAGCAGCCAAGATCGATCCCTCGGAGAAGCTTTCTTT,CASSQDRSLGEAFF
.,TRBV9,TRBD1,TRBJ2-3,TGTGCCAGCAGCGGGACAGGGTACACAGATACGCAGTATTTT,CASSGTGYTDTQYF
.,TRBV6-9,TRBD1,TRBJ2-2,TGTGCCAGCAGCCTTAAACCGGGACAGGGATCCTTTAACACCGGGGAGCTGTTTTTT,CASSLKPGQGSFNTGELFF
.,TRBV7-9,.,TRBJ2-5,TGTGCCAGCAGTTCTGGGGGTCAAGAGACCCAGTACTTC,CASSSGGQETQYF
.,TRBV7-8,TRBD1,TRBJ1-1,TGTGCCAGCAGCTTAGGGGGACAGGTAGCTGAAGCTTTCTTT,CASSLGGQVAEAFF
.,TRBV5-1,TRBD1,TRBJ1-2,TGCGCCAGCAGCTTGGCCCCTCGGGAGGGACAGAGCTATGGCTACACCTTC,CASSLAPREGQSYGYTF
.,TRBV5-8,.,TRBJ1-4,TGTGCCAGCAGCTCCTCGCAGGGTGTCGCAACTAATGAAAAACTGTTTTTT,CASSSSQGVATNEKLFF
.,TRBV7-9,TRBD1,TRBJ1-3,TGTGCCAGCAGCTCCCCCGGACAGGGCATGGACACCATATATTTT,CASSSPGQGMDTIYF
.,TRBV5-1,.,TRBJ2-7,TGCGCCAGCAGCCTGTGGTCGCCGTGGGACGAGCAGTACTTC,CASSLWSPWDEQYF
.,TRBV2,TRBD2,TRBJ2-1,TGTGCCAGCAAAAAGGGACTAGCGGGGGGATACAATGAGCAGTTCTTC,CASKKGLAGGYNEQFF
.,TRBV27,TRBD1,TRBJ2-7,TGTGCCAGCAGTTTATCAGCAGGGGGCGAGCAGTACTTC,CASSLSAGGEQYF
.,TRBV27,.,TRBJ2-7,TGTGCCAGCAGTTTAGCCAGCTCCTACGAGCAGTACTTC,CASSLASSYEQYF
.,TRBV3-1/TRBV3-2,TRBD1,TRBJ1-5,TGTGCCAGCAGCCGAGCGACAGGGGAGGATTTT,CASSRATGEDF
.,TRBV5-4,.,TRBJ2-7,TGTGCCAGCAGTCTGGGGGCGGGAGTCTCCTACGAGCAGTACTTC,CASSLGAGVSYEQYF
.,TRBV11-2,TRBD1,TRBJ1-3,TGTGCCAGCAGCTTCGACAGGGTGGAGGGAAACACCATATATTTT,CASSFDRVEGNTIYF
.,TRBV30,TRBD1,TRBJ2-7,TGTGCCTGGGGCTGGACAGGGGGCAAGAACGAGCAGTACTTC,CAWGWTGGKNEQYF
.,TRBV5-4,.,TRBJ1-6,TGTGCCAGCAGCTTGACCGGAACGAATAATTCACCCCTCCACTTT,CASSLTGTNNSPLHF
.,TRBV9,TRBD1,TRBJ1-2,TGTGCCAGCAGACCTGCCGGGACAGGGGTTGGCTACACCTTC,CASRPAGTGVGYTF
.,TRBV6-2/TRBV6-3,.,TRBJ2-1,TGTGCCAGCAGTTTCAACAATGAGCAGTTCTTC,CASSFNNEQFF
.,TRBV4-1,.,TRBJ1-1,TGCGCCAGCAGCCAAGAAGTGGCGCAGGAAAACACTGAAGCTTTCTTT,CASSQEVAQENTEAFF
.,TRBV15,TRBD2,TRBJ2-7,TGTGCCACCAGCAGAGATCGGGGAGGGGTCAACGAGCAGTACTTC,CATSRDRGGVNEQYF
once,TRBV28,.,TRBJ1-2,TGTGCCAGCAGCGACTACCGGGACCATTGGGGCTACACCTTC,CASSDYRDHWGYTF